This TCR beta chain is from a study of blood T cell repertoires in COVID-19. TCRdb's copy holds only in-frame clones and misses some; the assay was immunoSEQ multiplex PCR. The sample has 200,000 to 250,000 clones, 70% to 90% seen once. The trim removed 10 bases at V and 4 bases at J, leaving 4 bases unmatched. This CDR3 region has 12 residues. Germline CDR1 reads SNHLY; CDR2 reads FYNNEI. The V and J genes are TRBV2 and TRBJ2-7, with 10 positions matching TRBD1. Sequenced: peripheral blood. The source of this sequence is a man in his forties with acute or convalescent COVID-19. In nucleotides, the CDR3 is TGTGCCACTGGACAGGGGGATTACGAGCAGTACTTC. It specifies CATGQGDYEQYF.